The clone carrying this T cell receptor (beta chain) has a count of ten or more. Its specificity is unknown. The germline V and J ends were trimmed by 5 bases and 2 bases, with 10 bases remaining between them. Germline V lookup: CDR1 PRHDT, CDR2 FYEKMQ (reference sequence). The CDR3 extends over 13 amino acids. These data are taken from a study of regulatory T cells in long-lasting Graves disease. Broader study findings: Small numbers of samples may have cut accuracy. Researchers examined only peripheral blood and not thyroid tissue.

Library construction for TCR beta used iRepertoire HTBI primers and Arm-PCR of CDR3 regions. The authors' processing: Sequenced samples collectively carried 55 to 80 TRBV and 14 to 15 TRBJ segments. TCRdb re-called the multiplex PCR reads with MiXCR, one entry per CDR3 protein. The V and J calls were determined by TCRdb, not by the authors. Of some 370,000 distinct CDR3 sequences listed, over 9.5% are singletons. As to time point: newly diagnosed GD, antithyroid drugs for less than 3 months. Construction of the TCR library relied on RNA isolated from PBMCs. These sequences were also reported in another study, on T cells in Graves' hyperthyroidism and ophthalmopathy. That work adds: HTBI primers were employed in a first-round RT-PCR of the TCR CDR3.

Sequences were derived from peripheral blood mononuclear cells (PBMCs), sampled at new diagnosis, from a patient treated with antithyroid drugs. The clonotype originates from a woman aged 18-29 years with Graves disease. The J gene is TRBJ2-7, the V gene TRBV13, with D unclear. Here the CDR3 DNA reads TGTGCCAGCAGCGAAGGCCTTACCTACGAGCAGTACTTC. This gives the protein CASSEGLTYEQYF.